This record looks at one T cell receptor (beta chain) sequence and its context. The CDR3 is 12 amino acids. Germline V CDR1 and CDR2: MNHEY, SVGEGT. V shed 4 bases and J shed 7 bases, with 10 bases lying between them. The data are from a study of blood T cell repertoires in COVID-19. In the authors' workflow: Reference gene primers were amplified, and this amplification served to estimate nucleated cell counts. Some clones are missing from TCRdb's copy, which holds only in-frame ones; the method was immunoSEQ multiplex PCR. That table furnishes V, J and clone size, whereas the DNA furnished D and trimming. The profile shows about 350,000 clones, less than 90% of them singletons.

Sequenced input: peripheral blood. The receptor was isolated from a woman between 55 and 75 years old with COVID-19, enrolled during active disease. The V and J genes are TRBV6-2 or TRBV6-3 and TRBJ1-2, with D possibly matching TRBD1 (5 bases). DNA for the CDR3: TGTGCCAGCAGTTCCCAGGGAAGTGGCTACACCTTC. It codes for CASSSQGSGYTF.